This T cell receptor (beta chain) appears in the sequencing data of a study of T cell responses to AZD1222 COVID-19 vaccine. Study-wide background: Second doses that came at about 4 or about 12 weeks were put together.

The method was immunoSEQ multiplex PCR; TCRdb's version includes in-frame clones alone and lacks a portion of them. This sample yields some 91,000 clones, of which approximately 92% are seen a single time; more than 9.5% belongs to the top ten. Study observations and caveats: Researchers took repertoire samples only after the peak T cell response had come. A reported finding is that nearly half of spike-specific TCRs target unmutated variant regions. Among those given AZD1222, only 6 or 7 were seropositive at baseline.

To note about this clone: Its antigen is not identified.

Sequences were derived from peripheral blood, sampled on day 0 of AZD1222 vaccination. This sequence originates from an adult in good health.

CDR3 in amino acids: CASSIQTGWNQPQHF. The CDR3 coding sequence is TGTGCCAGTAGTATTCAGACAGGGTGGAATCAGCCCCAGCATTTT. The V call is TRBV19, the J call TRBJ1-5; 7 bases map to TRBD1. This CDR3 is 15 amino acids long. Germline assignment: CDR1 LNHDA and CDR2 SQIVND (reference sequence). V trimming: 3 bases; J trimming: 4 bases; junction bases outside the gene matches: 6. Full variable domain (remainder filled in from reference TRBV19 and TRBJ1-5): DGGITQSPKYLFRKEGQNVTLSCEQNLNHDAMYWYRQDPGQGLRLIYYSQIVNDFQKGDIAEGYSVSREKKESFPLTVTSAQKNPTAFYLCASSIQTGWNQPQHFGDGTRLSIL.